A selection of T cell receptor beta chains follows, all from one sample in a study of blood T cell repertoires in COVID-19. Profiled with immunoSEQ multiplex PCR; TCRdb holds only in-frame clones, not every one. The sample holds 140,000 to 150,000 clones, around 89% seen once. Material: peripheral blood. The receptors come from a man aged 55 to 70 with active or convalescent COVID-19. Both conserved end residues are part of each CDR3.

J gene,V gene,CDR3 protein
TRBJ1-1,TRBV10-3,CAARQPPNTEAFF
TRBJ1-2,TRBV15,CATSRGTGRESYGYTF
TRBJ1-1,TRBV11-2,CASSRGGGGTEAFF
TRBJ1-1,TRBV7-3,CASSLIHTTEAFF
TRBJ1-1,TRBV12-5,CASGSPGGRGAFF
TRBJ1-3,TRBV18,CASLPQAWDTIYF
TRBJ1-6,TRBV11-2,CASSRRGYDSPLHF
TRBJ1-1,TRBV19,CATYPGRFHRGSTEAFF
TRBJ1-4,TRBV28,CASSFPATNEKLFF
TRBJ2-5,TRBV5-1,CASTSGGPQETQYF
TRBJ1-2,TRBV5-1,CASSLGTGGNGYTF
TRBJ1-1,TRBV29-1,CRAGQLNTEAFF
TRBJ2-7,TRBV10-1,CAIGPGGLTYEQYF
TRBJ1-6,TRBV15,CATSRGQGSYNSPLHF
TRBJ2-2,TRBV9,CASSARGELFF
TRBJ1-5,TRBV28,CASSLWDNNQPQHF
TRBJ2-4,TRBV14,CASSQGEGAKNIQYF
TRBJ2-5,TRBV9,CASSVATRGGETQYF
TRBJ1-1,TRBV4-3,CASSQERDRGLYAFF
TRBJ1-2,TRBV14,CASSQAQGWGYTF
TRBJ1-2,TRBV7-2,CASSVQGTGRGDGYTF
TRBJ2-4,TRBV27,CASSLSSLAKNIQYF
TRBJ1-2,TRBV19,CASSIVPSFYTF
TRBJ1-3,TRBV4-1,CASSQLGNTIYF
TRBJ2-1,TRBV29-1,CSVDGQGADEQFF
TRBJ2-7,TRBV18,CASFSGQPYEQYF
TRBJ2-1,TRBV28,CASSPAGQSSYNEQFF
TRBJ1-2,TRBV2,CASSGNRVQKGYTF
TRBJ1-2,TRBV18,CASSPQGQGMGGYTF
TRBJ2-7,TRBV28,CASSFGGQVNYEQYF
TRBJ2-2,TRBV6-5,CASRWTSGIGELFF
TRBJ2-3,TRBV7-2,CASSSGTSGSWNTQYF
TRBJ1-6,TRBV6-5,CASSYGLARNNSPLHF
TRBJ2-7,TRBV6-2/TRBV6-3,CASSRTVEQYF
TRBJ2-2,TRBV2,CASSVIGSTGELFF
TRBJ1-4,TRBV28,CASSPGQVEEKLFF
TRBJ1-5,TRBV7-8,CASSHERKGARDRESFGNQPQHF
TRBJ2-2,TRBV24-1,CATSDFQGGNTGELFF
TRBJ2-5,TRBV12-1,CASSCIWTRQQTQYF
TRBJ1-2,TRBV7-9,CASTLVSGGGTAFNYGYTF
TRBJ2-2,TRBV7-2,CASSVDRSNTGELFF
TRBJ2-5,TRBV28,CASRESPGLLQETQYF
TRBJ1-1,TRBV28,CASSPPTGNTEAFF
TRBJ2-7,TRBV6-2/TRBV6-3,CASSRTGNSYEQYF
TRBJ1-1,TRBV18,CASSPPAGAGTEAFF
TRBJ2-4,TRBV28,CASNAGKNIQYF
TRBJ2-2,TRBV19,CEEVAGINTGELFF
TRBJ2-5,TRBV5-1,CASSLGQGFGETQYF